A single sample gave rise to the 23 T cell receptor beta chains below, sequenced in a study of cytomegalovirus exposure and HLA in healthy donors. Primers for the PCR totalled 60 Vbeta and 13 Jbeta. Sequencing used immunoSEQ multiplex PCR; TCRdb keeps in-frame clones, though not all of them. The table has approximately 150,000 clones, 82% seen once; the top ten hold roughly 3.4%. The sample was PBMCs. The receptors here all came from a man younger than 35 in good health and CMV-seropositive.

Concerning this clone: An end of the junction does not agree with germline; a read error may underlie this. The chain has TRBV7-9 and TRBJ2-7; TRBD1 agrees at 8 bases. The CDR3 loop spans 12 amino acids. Germline CDR1 and CDR2: SEHNR and FQNEAQ (reference sequence). The CDR3 is CSSTDRANEQYF. The CDR3 DNA follows: TGTTCCAGCACGGACAGGGCGAACGAGCAGTACTTC.

Concerning this clone itself: The CDR3 does not end in the conserved phenylalanine or tryptophan, so this is likely a read error. The V and J genes are TRBV5-6 and TRBJ2-7, with TRBD1 as a possible D gene (6 bases). Germline V CDR1 and CDR2: SGHDT, YYEEEE. The CDR3 spans 14 residues. V lost 1 base, J lost 2 bases, and 10 bases lay in between. CDR3 sequence: CASSLYRDTYEQYL. In DNA, the CDR3 is TGTGCCAGCAGCTTGTATAGGGACACCTACGAGCAGTACCTC.

The chain links TRBV28 to TRBJ1-5; 8 bases fit TRBD1. The CDR3 sequence is 15 residues long. J lost 2 bases, V lost 11 bases, and 11 bases had no gene match. Germline CDR1 reads MDHEN; CDR2 reads SYDVKM. Written as DNA, the CDR3 is TGTGCCTCCCTGTCACAGGGGGTAGGCAATCAGCCCCAGCATTTT. Its protein product is CASLSQGVGNQPQHF.

J is TRBJ1-2 and V is TRBV13, with 7 bases fitting TRBD1. V shed 0 bases and J 4 bases; nucleotides not matched to a gene: 5. Germline loops: CDR1 PRHDT, CDR2 FYEKMQ (reference sequence). The CDR3 spans 15 residues. In DNA, the CDR3 is TGTGCCAGCAGCTTAGGGCAGGGGGAAGCCTATGGCTACACCTTC. Protein: CASSLGQGEAYGYTF.

The rearrangement links TRBV5-1 to TRBJ1-2, with 8 bases matching TRBD1. This CDR3 has 14 amino acids. V lost 2 bases, J lost 8 bases, and 8 bases stayed unmatched. The germline V gene has CDR1 SGHRS and CDR2 YFSETQ. DNA for the CDR3: TGCGCCAGCAGCTTTGTTCAGGGGGCGGAGGGCTACACCTTC. It yields the protein CASSFVQGAEGYTF.

This sequence joins TRBV5-1 and TRBJ2-1; 10 nucleotides agree with TRBD1. Germline V lookup: CDR1 SGHRS, CDR2 YFSETQ. The J segment lost 4 bases and the V segment lost 3 bases, leaving 7 bases of the junction unmatched. The length of the CDR3 is 16 residues. CDR3 sequence (DNA): TGCGCCAGCAGCTCGTACGGGACAGGGGCTTACAATGAGCAGTTCTTC. As protein: CASSSYGTGAYNEQFF.

This chain joins TRBV29-1 and TRBJ1-2; 10 nucleotides agree with TRBD1. J gave up 4 bases and V 8 bases, and 7 bases lay outside the gene matches. Looked up from germline, CDR1 is SQVTM and CDR2 is ANQGSEA. The CDR3 sequence is 13 residues long. CDR3 coding DNA: TGCAGCTCGGGGACAGGGGAGAGCTATGGCTACACCTTC. This codes for CSSGTGESYGYTF. Complete variable domain (other parts from reference TRBV29-1 and TRBJ1-2): SAVISQKPSRDICQRGTSLTIQCQVDSQVTMMFWYRQQPGQSLTLIATANQGSEATYESGFVIDKFPISRPNLTFSTLTVSNMSPEDSSIYLCSSGTGESYGYTFGSGTRLTVV.

The rearrangement joins TRBV5-6 to TRBJ2-7; 9 bases align to TRBD1. The CDR3 runs to 16 residues. The germline V gene encodes CDR1 SGHDT and CDR2 YYEEEE. V was pared by 1 base and J by 6 bases, with 11 bases of the junction left unmatched. CDR3 residues: CASSLSGTGTLSEQYF. Here the CDR3 DNA reads TGTGCCAGCAGCTTGTCCGGGACAGGGACTTTGAGCGAGCAGTACTTC.

The chain carries TRBV30 and TRBJ2-2, with 7 nucleotides matching TRBD1. The CDR3 is 15 residues long. CDR1 and CDR2 (germline): GTSNPN, SVGIG (reference sequence). After removal of 1 base from V and 2 bases from J, the junction contained 4 bases not matched to a gene. The CDR3 DNA reads TGTGCCTGGAGTGGGGACAGAATAAACACCGGGGAGCTGTTTTTT. It specifies CAWSGDRINTGELFF.

The J gene is TRBJ1-4, the V gene TRBV5-6; no clear D. This CDR3 comprises 16 residues. The germline CDR1 and CDR2 sequences are SGHDT and YYEEEE. With 3 bases removed from V and 7 bases from J, the gap between germline ends came to 19 bases. CDR3 loop: CASSWTNPLRGEKLFF. The CDR3 nucleotides are TGTGCCAGCAGCTGGACTAATCCTCTCCGGGGTGAAAAACTGTTTTTT.

This clone was seen only a few times. The V call is TRBV5-1, the J call TRBJ2-3; possibly TRBD1 for D (5 bases). Trimming shortened V by 0 bases and J by 5 bases, and 13 bases separated the two germline ends. The CDR3 sequence is 15 residues long. The germline CDR1 and CDR2 sequences are SGHRS and YFSETQ. CDR3 nucleotide sequence: TGCGCCAGCAGCTTGGCGTCCAGGCAGGGAGATACGCAGTATTTT. This translates into CASSLASRQGDTQYF.

V gene TRBV11-2 combines with J gene TRBJ2-2; 9 bases agree with TRBD2. Germline CDR1 is SGHAT and CDR2 is FQNNGV. The CDR3 length is 15 residues. Unmatched junction bases numbered 4, after V lost 5 bases and J lost 3 bases. The chain's CDR3 is CASSGGGGDTGELFF. The CDR3 DNA sequence: TGTGCCAGCAGCGGCGGGGGGGGTGACACCGGGGAGCTGTTTTTT. Using reference TRBV11-2 and TRBJ2-2 for the parts outside the CDR3, the full variable domain is EAGVAQSPRYKIIEKRQSVAFWCNPISGHATLYWYQQILGQGPKLLIQFQNNGVVDDSQLPKDRFSAERLKGVDSTLKIQPAKLEDSAVYLCASSGGGGDTGELFFGEGSRLTVL.

The chain couples TRBV19 to TRBJ1-5; a weak D match, TRBD1 (5 bases). Germline values: CDR1 LNHDA, CDR2 SQIVND (reference sequence). The CDR3 has 19 amino acids. The V gene lost 3 bases and the J gene lost 2 bases, with 23 bases spanning the gap. This CDR3 is CASSIGTLRVIAGNQPQHF. Written as DNA, the CDR3 is TGTGCCAGTAGTATTGGGACCCTTCGGGTTATAGCGGGCAATCAGCCCCAGCATTTT.

This clone was seen a few times. The rearrangement uses TRBV27 and TRBJ2-1; possibly TRBD1 for D (6 bases). The germline CDR1 and CDR2 sequences are MNHEY and SMNVEV (reference sequence). The CDR3 is 14 amino acids. With 3 bases removed from V and 4 bases from J, the gap between germline ends came to 10 bases. The DNA of the CDR3 is TGTGCCAGCAGTTTCAGGGGCTGGTACAATGAGCAGTTCTTC. Translation: CASSFRGWYNEQFF.

This chain uses TRBV5-1 with TRBJ2-7; D ambiguous. The CDR3 contains 14 residues. V lost 0 bases and J lost 0, with 7 bases in between. Germline CDR1 and CDR2: SGHRS and YFSETQ. The CDR3 region has the DNA TGCGCCAGCAGCTTGGATCCCAGCTCCTACGAGCAGTACTTC. This gives the protein CASSLDPSSYEQYF.

This clone was recorded a few times. The chain couples TRBV19 to TRBJ1-1; weak D call: TRBD1 (6 bases). V lost 7 bases, J lost 2 bases, and 17 bases lay in between. The CDR3 covers 15 residues. Germline values: CDR1 LNHDA, CDR2 SQIVND (reference sequence). Here the CDR3 DNA reads TGTGCCAGTACCGTCGGGGGGGCCCTCAACACTGAAGCTTTCTTT. Residues: CASTVGGALNTEAFF.

The chain couples TRBV27 to TRBJ2-3; weak D call: TRBD2 (6 bases). The CDR3 contains 16 residues. Trimming stripped 5 bases from V and 1 base from J, with 16 bases between. Germline CDR1 is MNHEY and CDR2 is SMNVEV (reference sequence). For the CDR3, the DNA is TGTGCCAGCAGTCTGCGGACGGCGGGACGCACAGATACGCAGTATTTT. Its protein product is CASSLRTAGRTDTQYF.

The chain recombines TRBV6-4 with TRBJ2-5, with a weak D call TRBD2 (6 bases). Trimming pared 6 bases from V and 5 bases from J, leaving 19 bases between. CDR1 is MRHNA and CDR2 is SNTAGT in the germline V gene. This CDR3 has 15 residues. For the CDR3, the DNA is TGTGCCAGCAGACGGCGGGGTTTAAAAGATGAGACCCAGTACTTC. It encodes CASRRRGLKDETQYF.

The J gene is TRBJ1-4, the V gene TRBV5-1; no clear D gene. The V end lost 0 bases, the J end lost 7 bases, and 7 bases lay between the germline ends. The CDR3 contains 13 residues. Germline values: CDR1 SGHRS, CDR2 YFSETQ. The CDR3 region has the DNA TGCGCCAGCAGCTTGGCCTCGGGTGAAAAACTGTTTTTT. Its translation is CASSLASGEKLFF.

The chain recombines TRBV7-9 with TRBJ2-2; 9 nucleotides agree with TRBD2. CDR1 and CDR2 from the germline V gene are SEHNR and FQNEAQ (reference sequence). V lost 4 bases and J lost 1; bases outside the gene matches: 7. The CDR3 has 17 residues. The CDR3: CASSSRSSGVNTGELFF. The DNA for the CDR3 is TGTGCCAGCAGCTCCCGATCTAGCGGGGTGAACACCGGGGAGCTGTTTTTT.

J is TRBJ1-2 and V is TRBV6-1; 7 bases map to TRBD1. The CDR3 loop spans 14 amino acids. CDR1 is MNHNS, CDR2 SASEGT, per germline. V shed 5 bases, J shed 3 bases, and the junction held 6 bases outside the gene matches. The CDR3 here is CASSPGTDDYGYTF. CDR3 nucleotides: TGTGCCAGCAGTCCCGGGACAGACGACTATGGCTACACCTTC.

In its sample, this clone was seen a few times. The chain has TRBV5-1 and TRBJ1-1; possible D gene TRBD1, 5 bases. V dropped 0 bases and J dropped 1 base, with 10 bases sitting between them. CDR3 size: 15 residues. CDR1 and CDR2 (germline): SGHRS, YFSETQ. DNA of the CDR3: TGCGCCAGCAGCTTGGATAGCAGGGCGAACACTGAAGCTTTCTTT. Residues: CASSLDSRANTEAFF.

The chain joins TRBV28 to TRBJ2-7; 7 bases are a match to TRBD2. The germline gives CDR1 MDHEN, CDR2 SYDVKM. The J segment lost 4 bases and the V segment lost 4 bases, leaving 10 bases of the junction unmatched. This CDR3 is built from 15 residues. The CDR3 reads CASSSSGLVVYEQYF. CDR3 DNA: TGTGCCAGCAGTTCCTCCGGACTAGTGGTTTACGAGCAGTACTTC. The full variable domain, with the rest looked up from reference TRBV28 and TRBJ2-7, is DVKVTQSSRYLVKRTGEKVFLECVQDMDHENMFWYRQDPGLGLRLIYFSYDVKMKEKGDIPEGYSVSREKKERFSLILESASTNQTSMYLCASSSSGLVVYEQYFGPGTRLTVT.